This is a list of T cell receptor beta chains from one sample in a study of T cell responses to AZD1222 COVID-19 vaccine. Here immunoSEQ multiplex PCR was the method, and the copy in TCRdb shows in-frame clones only, minus some. Of 66,000 or so clones listed, around 79% are singletons. The material was peripheral blood, obtained on day 0 of MenACWY control vaccination. The receptors shown here come from an adult in good health. Each CDR3 is given with its conserved first and last residue. A D gene is named only where the DNA matches it firmly. Clone size is not always given. Where it is, it says once, few, many or a class for expanded clones.

V gene: TRBV30; D gene: .; J gene: TRBJ2-3; clone size: .; CDR3 DNA: TGTGCCTGGAGTTTCGACCCGAGCACAGATACGCAGTATTTT; CDR3 protein: CAWSFDPSTDTQYF
V gene: TRBV5-8; D gene: TRBD1; J gene: TRBJ1-2; clone size: .; CDR3 DNA: TGTGCCAGCAGCTTGTCCGGGACAGGGGCCGCATTCTATGGCTACACCTTC; CDR3 protein: CASSLSGTGAAFYGYTF
V gene: TRBV7-2; D gene: TRBD1; J gene: TRBJ2-7; clone size: .; CDR3 DNA: TGTGCCAGCAGCCTACGGACAGGGAACCACGAGCAGTACTTC; CDR3 protein: CASSLRTGNHEQYF
V gene: TRBV5-1; D gene: .; J gene: TRBJ2-7; clone size: .; CDR3 DNA: TGCGCCAGCAGGACCGGGACCAACTTAATGGTGACCGAGCAGTACTTC; CDR3 protein: CASRTGTNLMVTEQYF
V gene: TRBV7-7; D gene: .; J gene: TRBJ2-5; clone size: .; CDR3 DNA: TGTGCTAGCAGCTTACAGGTCGGGGAGACCCAGTACTTC; CDR3 protein: CASSLQVGETQYF
V gene: TRBV12-3/TRBV12-4; D gene: .; J gene: TRBJ1-1; clone size: .; CDR3 DNA: TGTGCCAGCAGTTTTGGGCCTGAAGCTTTCTTT; CDR3 protein: CASSFGPEAFF
V gene: TRBV4-1; D gene: .; J gene: TRBJ2-7; clone size: .; CDR3 DNA: TGCGCCAGCAGCCAAGTCTCCCTTTTGACCGAGCAGTACTTC; CDR3 protein: CASSQVSLLTEQYF
V gene: TRBV27; D gene: TRBD2; J gene: TRBJ2-7; clone size: once; CDR3 DNA: TGTGCCAGCAGTTTAAGAGCATTAGCGGGACGGGACCTCCAACACGAGCAGTACTTC; CDR3 protein: CASSLRALAGRDLQHEQYF
V gene: TRBV19; D gene: TRBD1; J gene: TRBJ1-5; clone size: .; CDR3 DNA: TGTGCCAGTAGTATTGGGACAGGGTCTCAGCCCCAGCATTTT; CDR3 protein: CASSIGTGSQPQHF
V gene: TRBV2; D gene: TRBD2; J gene: TRBJ2-3; clone size: .; CDR3 DNA: TGTGCCAGCAGGCAGCGCGGGGGGACAGATACGCAGTATTTT; CDR3 protein: CASRQRGGTDTQYF
V gene: TRBV5-5; D gene: .; J gene: TRBJ2-1; clone size: .; CDR3 DNA: TGTGCCAGCAGCCCTGGGCCCGGGAACCTGGGTTATGAGCAGTTCTTC; CDR3 protein: CASSPGPGNLGYEQFF
V gene: TRBV7-9; D gene: .; J gene: TRBJ2-2; clone size: .; CDR3 DNA: TGTGCCAGCAGCGTCAGGACAGACCACACCGGGGAGCTGTTTTTT; CDR3 protein: CASSVRTDHTGELFF
V gene: TRBV7-9; D gene: .; J gene: TRBJ2-7; clone size: .; CDR3 DNA: TGTGCCAGCAGCTCGTGGACTGACGAGCAGTACTTC; CDR3 protein: CASSSWTDEQYF
V gene: TRBV6-5; D gene: .; J gene: TRBJ1-1; clone size: .; CDR3 DNA: TGTGCCAGCAGTTCCCGCAGGGCCACTGAAGCTTTCTTT; CDR3 protein: CASSSRRATEAFF
V gene: TRBV6-4; D gene: TRBD1; J gene: TRBJ1-5; clone size: .; CDR3 DNA: TGTGCCAGCAGTCCGACCCGACAGGGCAGTGGTCGGCAGCCCCAGCATTTT; CDR3 protein: CASSPTRQGSGRQPQHF
V gene: TRBV30; D gene: .; J gene: TRBJ1-1; clone size: once; CDR3 DNA: TGTGCCTGGAGAGCAGGGAGCCTGGAAGCTTTCTTT; CDR3 protein: CAWRAGSLEAFF
V gene: TRBV30; D gene: TRBD2; J gene: TRBJ2-5; clone size: .; CDR3 DNA: TGTGCCTGGAGTGAGGGAGGACTAGCGGGAGAGACCCAGTACTTC; CDR3 protein: CAWSEGGLAGETQYF
V gene: TRBV29-1; D gene: TRBD2; J gene: TRBJ2-3; clone size: .; CDR3 DNA: TGCAGCGTCGGGACTAGCTGGGGGGGGCATACGCAGTATTTT; CDR3 protein: CSVGTSWGGHTQYF
V gene: TRBV7-9; D gene: .; J gene: TRBJ2-7; clone size: many; CDR3 DNA: TGTGCCAGCAGCGAAGCGGGCCTCGGGGGATCCGAGCAGTACTTC; CDR3 protein: CASSEAGLGGSEQYF
V gene: TRBV2; D gene: TRBD1; J gene: TRBJ1-3; clone size: .; CDR3 DNA: TGTGCCAGCACAGAACAGGGGCCCTCTGGAAACACCATATATTTT; CDR3 protein: CASTEQGPSGNTIYF
V gene: TRBV5-5; D gene: TRBD1; J gene: TRBJ1-2; clone size: .; CDR3 DNA: TGTGCCAGCAGCATAAGACAGGGAAACTATGGCTACACCTTC; CDR3 protein: CASSIRQGNYGYTF
V gene: TRBV28; D gene: .; J gene: TRBJ2-4; clone size: .; CDR3 DNA: TGTGCCAGCAGTCCATTCCGGGGTTACATTCAGTACTTC; CDR3 protein: CASSPFRGYIQYF
V gene: TRBV5-6; D gene: TRBD1; J gene: TRBJ2-1; clone size: .; CDR3 DNA: TGTGCCAGCAGCTTGTACAGGGGGAATGAGCAGTTCTTC; CDR3 protein: CASSLYRGNEQFF
V gene: TRBV5-4; D gene: TRBD2; J gene: TRBJ2-3; clone size: many; CDR3 DNA: TGTGCCAGCAGCTCGGAGGGACTAGCGGGGGGGTATAGCACAGATACGCAGTATTTT; CDR3 protein: CASSSEGLAGGYSTDTQYF
V gene: TRBV9; D gene: TRBD2; J gene: TRBJ2-3; clone size: once; CDR3 DNA: TGTGCCAGCAGCGTAGGGGTTAGCGGGAGAAGAGATACGCAGTATTTT; CDR3 protein: CASSVGVSGRRDTQYF
V gene: TRBV24-1; D gene: .; J gene: TRBJ1-5; clone size: .; CDR3 DNA: TGTGCCACCAGTGACACCGGACACTATCTCAATCAGCCCCAGCATTTT; CDR3 protein: CATSDTGHYLNQPQHF
V gene: TRBV19; D gene: .; J gene: TRBJ2-1; clone size: .; CDR3 DNA: TGTGCCAGTAATCCCGACGGAGCCGGAGGCGGAAAACAGTTCTTC; CDR3 protein: CASNPDGAGGGKQFF
V gene: TRBV7-8; D gene: TRBD2; J gene: TRBJ2-7; clone size: few; CDR3 DNA: TGTGCCAGCAGCTTAGGGGGACTAGCGGGAGGTGCCCCCTACGAGCAGTACTTC; CDR3 protein: CASSLGGLAGGAPYEQYF
V gene: TRBV2; D gene: .; J gene: TRBJ2-1; clone size: .; CDR3 DNA: TGTGCCAGCAGTGAAGCCCGAATGGGTGAGCAGTTCTTC; CDR3 protein: CASSEARMGEQFF
V gene: TRBV4-1; D gene: .; J gene: TRBJ1-1; clone size: few; CDR3 DNA: TGCGCCAGCAGCTCCACTCTGTCCTTCAGGGGAAACACTGAAGCTTTCTTT; CDR3 protein: CASSSTLSFRGNTEAFF
V gene: TRBV21-1; D gene: .; J gene: TRBJ2-2; clone size: few; CDR3 DNA: TGTGCCAGCAGCAAAGCGCGCGGGGGTGGTCGGACAGGGGAGATCACCGGGGAGCTGTTTTTT; CDR3 protein: CASSKARGGGRTGEITGELFF
V gene: TRBV11-2; D gene: TRBD1; J gene: TRBJ2-5; clone size: .; CDR3 DNA: TGTGCCAGCAGCGCCCTCCCGGACAGGGTAAGTGTTGGGTCCCAGTACTTC; CDR3 protein: CASSALPDRVSVGSQYF
V gene: TRBV5-6; D gene: .; J gene: TRBJ1-1; clone size: .; CDR3 DNA: TGTGCCAGCAGCTTAGGAGGAGTGAACACTGAAGCTTTCTTT; CDR3 protein: CASSLGGVNTEAFF
V gene: TRBV5-1; D gene: .; J gene: TRBJ1-2; clone size: .; CDR3 DNA: TGCGCCAGCAGCTTGGAAGGGGGGCCGGGTGGCTACACCTTC; CDR3 protein: CASSLEGGPGGYTF
V gene: TRBV4-3; D gene: .; J gene: TRBJ1-4; clone size: .; CDR3 DNA: TGCGCCAGCAGCCCTTCCGGGGATAGGGATGAAAAACTGTTTTTT; CDR3 protein: CASSPSGDRDEKLFF
V gene: TRBV25-1; D gene: TRBD1; J gene: TRBJ2-5; clone size: .; CDR3 DNA: TGTGCCAGCAGTGAATGGACAGGAACCCCGGAGACCCAGTACTTC; CDR3 protein: CASSEWTGTPETQYF
V gene: TRBV2; D gene: TRBD1; J gene: TRBJ2-3; clone size: .; CDR3 DNA: TGTGCCAGCAGTGATCGCAGGGGGAGCACAGATACGCAGTATTTT; CDR3 protein: CASSDRRGSTDTQYF
V gene: TRBV5-6; D gene: .; J gene: TRBJ1-2; clone size: .; CDR3 DNA: TGTGCCAGCAGCTTGGGGGCCGAAAGTGATTGGGGCACCTTC; CDR3 protein: CASSLGAESDWGTF
V gene: TRBV19; D gene: .; J gene: TRBJ1-1; clone size: .; CDR3 DNA: TGTGCCAGTAATGGGGCTTACAGCATGAACACTGAAGCTTTCTTT; CDR3 protein: CASNGAYSMNTEAFF
V gene: TRBV2; D gene: .; J gene: TRBJ2-5; clone size: .; CDR3 DNA: TGTGCCAGCAGTGGGGAAGGGGGCCAAGAGACCCAGTACTTC; CDR3 protein: CASSGEGGQETQYF
V gene: TRBV19; D gene: .; J gene: TRBJ2-3; clone size: once; CDR3 DNA: TGTGCCAGTAGTATAGCTGGTGGGAGTCTTGATACGCAGTATTTT; CDR3 protein: CASSIAGGSLDTQYF
V gene: TRBV21-1; D gene: .; J gene: TRBJ1-1; clone size: .; CDR3 DNA: TGTGCCACCAGGGGGGGTGTTGCAGCGGAGACTGAAGCTTTCTTT; CDR3 protein: CATRGGVAAETEAFF
V gene: TRBV11-2; D gene: .; J gene: TRBJ1-3; clone size: .; CDR3 DNA: TGTGCCAGCAGCTTGAATGAAGGGAACACCATATATTTT; CDR3 protein: CASSLNEGNTIYF
V gene: TRBV29-1; D gene: .; J gene: TRBJ1-3; clone size: .; CDR3 DNA: TGCAGCGTTCGGGTTTCCTCTGGAAACACCATATATTTT; CDR3 protein: CSVRVSSGNTIYF
V gene: TRBV10-2; D gene: .; J gene: TRBJ1-1; clone size: .; CDR3 DNA: TGCGCCAGTTCTTCGTACACTGAAGCTTTCTTT; CDR3 protein: CASSSYTEAFF
V gene: TRBV7-9; D gene: TRBD1; J gene: TRBJ2-6; clone size: .; CDR3 DNA: TGTGCCAGCAGCTTAGCGGACAGGGGGTCTGGGGCCAACGTCCTGACTTTC; CDR3 protein: CASSLADRGSGANVLTF
V gene: TRBV4-2; D gene: .; J gene: TRBJ1-6; clone size: .; CDR3 DNA: TGTGCCAGCAGCCAGGGCTTTGATAATTCACCCCTCCACTTT; CDR3 protein: CASSQGFDNSPLHF
V gene: TRBV29-1; D gene: .; J gene: TRBJ2-3; clone size: once; CDR3 DNA: TGCAGCGTTGAAGGGGCAGGCGGAGATACGCAGTATTTT; CDR3 protein: CSVEGAGGDTQYF
V gene: TRBV20-1; D gene: .; J gene: TRBJ1-1; clone size: .; CDR3 DNA: TGCAGTGCTAGTTTGGACACTGAAGCTTTCTTT; CDR3 protein: CSASLDTEAFF
V gene: TRBV9; D gene: .; J gene: TRBJ1-1; clone size: .; CDR3 DNA: TGTGCCAGCAGCCCAGGTGTAGGTCCCACTGAAGCTTTCTTT; CDR3 protein: CASSPGVGPTEAFF
V gene: TRBV5-5; D gene: .; J gene: TRBJ1-1; clone size: .; CDR3 DNA: TGTGCCAGCAGTCGCTTACCGGGACATGGGAACACTGAAGCTTTCTTT; CDR3 protein: CASSRLPGHGNTEAFF
V gene: TRBV7-9; D gene: .; J gene: TRBJ1-2; clone size: once; CDR3 DNA: TGTGCCAGCAGCTTAGCTCGTACAGGGAATGGCTACACCTTC; CDR3 protein: CASSLARTGNGYTF
V gene: TRBV30; D gene: .; J gene: TRBJ1-5; clone size: .; CDR3 DNA: TGTGCCTGGAGCCGTAGTCAACCGAATCAGCCCCAGCATTTT; CDR3 protein: CAWSRSQPNQPQHF
V gene: TRBV4-1; D gene: .; J gene: TRBJ1-2; clone size: .; CDR3 DNA: TGCGCCAGCAGCCAAGATCGTCTGCAGGGGAGTAGAGGCTACACCTTC; CDR3 protein: CASSQDRLQGSRGYTF
V gene: TRBV2; D gene: TRBD1; J gene: TRBJ2-5; clone size: .; CDR3 DNA: TGTGCCAGCAGAATGACAGGGGGCTATGAGACCCAGTACTTC; CDR3 protein: CASRMTGGYETQYF
V gene: TRBV7-2; D gene: .; J gene: TRBJ2-2; clone size: .; CDR3 DNA: TGTGCCAGCAGCTTAGCCCTCTCAAACACCGGGGAGCTGTTTTTT; CDR3 protein: CASSLALSNTGELFF